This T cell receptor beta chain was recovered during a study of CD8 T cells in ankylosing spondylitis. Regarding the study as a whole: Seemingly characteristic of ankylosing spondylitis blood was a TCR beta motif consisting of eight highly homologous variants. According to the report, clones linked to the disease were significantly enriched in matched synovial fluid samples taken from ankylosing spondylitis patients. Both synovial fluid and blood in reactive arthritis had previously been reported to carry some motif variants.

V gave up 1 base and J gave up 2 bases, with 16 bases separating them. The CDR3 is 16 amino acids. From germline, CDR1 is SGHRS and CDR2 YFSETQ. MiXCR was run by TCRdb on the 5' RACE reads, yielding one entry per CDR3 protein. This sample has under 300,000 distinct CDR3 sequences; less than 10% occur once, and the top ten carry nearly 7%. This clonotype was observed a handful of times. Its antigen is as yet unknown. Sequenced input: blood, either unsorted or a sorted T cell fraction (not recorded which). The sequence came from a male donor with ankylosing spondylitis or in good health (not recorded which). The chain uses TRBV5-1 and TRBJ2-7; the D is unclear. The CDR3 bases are TGCGCCAGCAGCTTGACCTTGAGCGCGCGGACCTACGAGCAGTACTTC. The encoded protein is CASSLTLSARTYEQYF.